Sequencing of this T cell receptor (beta chain) was carried out in a study of monozygotic twins with inflammatory bowel disease. Overall study findings and caveats: Cells of different T cell subtypes could not be told apart. No single strong signal or clonotype associated with IBD was supported. Whereas healthy co-twins had higher TCRbeta diversity (inverse Simpson), IBD patients had lower diversity.

TCRdb reanalyzed the 5' RACE reads, giving one entry per CDR3 protein sequence and no DNA. Reported are about 450,000 distinct CDR3 sequences; the ten largest clones contain 2.4%. Comment on this clonotype: What it binds is not known.

The germline CDR1 and CDR2 sequences are MGHDK and SYGVNS. The CDR3 covers 16 residues. This receptor was identified in a human donor with ulcerative colitis or Crohn's disease, or a healthy co-twin of an affected twin (not recorded which). The sequencing input was blood. The rearrangement uses TRBV25-1 and TRBJ2-5; TCRdb names TRBD1, which stays unverified in the absence of DNA. The CDR3 protein is CASSERGKGGQETQYF.